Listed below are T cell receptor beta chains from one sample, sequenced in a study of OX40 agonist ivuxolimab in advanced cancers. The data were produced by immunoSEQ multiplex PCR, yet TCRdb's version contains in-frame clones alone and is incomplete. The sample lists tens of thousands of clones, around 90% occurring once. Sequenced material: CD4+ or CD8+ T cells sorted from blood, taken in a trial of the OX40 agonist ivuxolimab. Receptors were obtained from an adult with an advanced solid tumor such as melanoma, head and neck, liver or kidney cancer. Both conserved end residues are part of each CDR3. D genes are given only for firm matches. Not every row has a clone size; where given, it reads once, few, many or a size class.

DNA: TGTGCCAGCAGCTTAGGAATGAGCAACTCCTACGAGCAGTACTTC
CDR3: CASSLGMSNSYEQYF
D: -
V: TRBV7-2
size: -
J: TRBJ2-7

DNA: TGTGCCAGCAGCAGAGGGACTAGCGGGGCCCGAAGCTCCTACAATGAGCAGTTCTTC
CDR3: CASSRGTSGARSSYNEQFF
D: TRBD2
V: TRBV7-8
size: -
J: TRBJ2-1

DNA: TGTGCCAGCAGCTCACAGGGTAATTCACCCCTCCACTTT
CDR3: CASSSQGNSPLHF
D: -
V: TRBV5-6
size: -
J: TRBJ1-6

DNA: TGCGCCAGCAGCTTGGGACAGACTTACAATGAGCAGTTCTTC
CDR3: CASSLGQTYNEQFF
D: -
V: TRBV5-1
size: once
J: TRBJ2-1

DNA: TGTGCCAGCACTAGGGAGTTTGATGCCTACGAGCAGTACTTC
CDR3: CASTREFDAYEQYF
D: -
V: TRBV7-9
size: -
J: TRBJ2-7

DNA: TGTGCCGGCTCCGAGACCAGACAGGGTGAAGCTTTCTTT
CDR3: CAGSETRQGEAFF
D: TRBD1
V: TRBV18
size: -
J: TRBJ1-1

DNA: TGTGCCAGCAGCCGGGACAGGTCGGATTCGGGGGGCTACACCTTC
CDR3: CASSRDRSDSGGYTF
D: TRBD1
V: TRBV7-2
size: -
J: TRBJ1-2

DNA: TGTGCCAGCAGCTTAGCACGGGAATCTAACTATGGCTACACCTTC
CDR3: CASSLARESNYGYTF
D: -
V: TRBV11-2
size: -
J: TRBJ1-2

DNA: TGCAGCGTTGAGCCTGGGGAAGAGACCCAGTACTTC
CDR3: CSVEPGEETQYF
D: -
V: TRBV29-1
size: -
J: TRBJ2-5

DNA: TGTGCCTGGAGTACGTACAACGGCGCCTACGAGCAGTACTTC
CDR3: CAWSTYNGAYEQYF
D: -
V: TRBV30
size: once
J: TRBJ2-7

DNA: TGTGCCAGCGAGGGGAGGGGGCACGGCACAGATACGCAGTATTTT
CDR3: CASEGRGHGTDTQYF
D: -
V: TRBV5-8
size: -
J: TRBJ2-3

DNA: TGTGCCAGCAGTTTGCGCAGGGGGAGTGAAAAACTGTTTTTT
CDR3: CASSLRRGSEKLFF
D: TRBD1
V: TRBV27
size: -
J: TRBJ1-4

DNA: TGTGCCAGCAGTTACGGAAGGCGGCCGGGGACTGAAGCTTTCTTT
CDR3: CASSYGRRPGTEAFF
D: -
V: TRBV6-5
size: -
J: TRBJ1-1

DNA: TGTGCCAGCTCACCGAGACAGGGGTTTGGGACTGAAGCTTTCTTT
CDR3: CASSPRQGFGTEAFF
D: TRBD1
V: TRBV18
size: -
J: TRBJ1-1

DNA: TGTGCCAGCAGATCTACTAGGACAGGGGGAAATCAGCCCCAGCATTTT
CDR3: CASRSTRTGGNQPQHF
D: TRBD1
V: TRBV27
size: -
J: TRBJ1-5

DNA: TGCGCCAGCAGCTTGACTATATTGGGCACCGGGGAGCTGTTTTTT
CDR3: CASSLTILGTGELFF
D: -
V: TRBV5-1
size: few
J: TRBJ2-2

DNA: TGTGCCAGCAGCTTGAAGGATACCTACGAGCAGTACTTC
CDR3: CASSLKDTYEQYF
D: -
V: TRBV5-4
size: -
J: TRBJ2-7

DNA: TGTGCCAGCAGCCCACGGGACGCGACAGAAAAACTGTTTTTT
CDR3: CASSPRDATEKLFF
D: -
V: TRBV7-9
size: -
J: TRBJ1-4

DNA: TGTGCCAGCAGCCCAGACCCGGCCGGGACAGGGCGGAATGAGCAGTTCTTC
CDR3: CASSPDPAGTGRNEQFF
D: TRBD1
V: TRBV9
size: -
J: TRBJ2-1

DNA: TGTGCCAGTAGCAACGGGGCGAACACCGGGGAGCTGTTTTTT
CDR3: CASSNGANTGELFF
D: -
V: TRBV19
size: few
J: TRBJ2-2

DNA: TGTGCCAGCAGCTTCGGACAGATGAACACTGAAGCTTTCTTT
CDR3: CASSFGQMNTEAFF
D: -
V: TRBV7-9
size: few
J: TRBJ1-1

DNA: TGCGCCAGCAGCCAAGATCTGAGCTCTGGAAACACCATATATTTT
CDR3: CASSQDLSSGNTIYF
D: -
V: TRBV4-1
size: -
J: TRBJ1-3

DNA: TGTGCCAGCTCGACGAGTGGGACAGCGGATCAGCCCCAGCATTTT
CDR3: CASSTSGTADQPQHF
D: TRBD1
V: TRBV2
size: -
J: TRBJ1-5

DNA: TGCGCCAGCAGCTCACTAGCGGGGGCCGACTACGAGCAGTACTTC
CDR3: CASSSLAGADYEQYF
D: TRBD2
V: TRBV5-1
size: -
J: TRBJ2-7

DNA: TGTGCCAGCAGTGAAGGGACAGGGGGCCACGAGCAGTACTTC
CDR3: CASSEGTGGHEQYF
D: TRBD1
V: TRBV6-1
size: -
J: TRBJ2-7

DNA: TGCGCCAGCAGCGGATATACCGGGACTAGGGGCAATGAGCAGTTCTTC
CDR3: CASSGYTGTRGNEQFF
D: TRBD2
V: TRBV4-1
size: -
J: TRBJ2-1

DNA: TGCGCCAGCAGCTTGGATATCCGAAGCACAGATACGCAGTATTTT
CDR3: CASSLDIRSTDTQYF
D: -
V: TRBV5-1
size: -
J: TRBJ2-3

DNA: TGTGCCAGCAGTGAATATTCGGGGCTAGCCAAAAACATTCAGTACTTC
CDR3: CASSEYSGLAKNIQYF
D: -
V: TRBV2
size: few
J: TRBJ2-4

DNA: TGTGCCAGCGGCCCCTCCCGGACTAACGGCGCGGAGACCCAGTACTTC
CDR3: CASGPSRTNGAETQYF
D: -
V: TRBV21-1
size: -
J: TRBJ2-5

DNA: TGTGCCAGTAGTACGGGACAGGGCTTCACAGATACGCAGTATTTT
CDR3: CASSTGQGFTDTQYF
D: TRBD1
V: TRBV19
size: once
J: TRBJ2-3

DNA: TGCGCCAGCTCGACGGTTTCACGTGAAAAACTGTTTTTT
CDR3: CASSTVSREKLFF
D: -
V: TRBV5-1
size: once
J: TRBJ1-4

DNA: TGTGCCAGCAGACAGGGACTAGCGTTTAGCTCCTACAATGAGCAGTTCTTC
CDR3: CASRQGLAFSSYNEQFF
D: TRBD2
V: TRBV5-6
size: -
J: TRBJ2-1

DNA: TGTGCCAGTAGTACGGCGGGGGCGCTAAGCGAGCAGTACTTC
CDR3: CASSTAGALSEQYF
D: -
V: TRBV19
size: -
J: TRBJ2-7

DNA: TGCGCCAGCAGCTTGACAGCACTCTCTGGGGCCAACGTCCTGACTTTC
CDR3: CASSLTALSGANVLTF
D: -
V: TRBV5-1
size: -
J: TRBJ2-6

DNA: TGTGCCAGCAGCCGCGACCGGGACACCACCTACGAGCAGTACTTC
CDR3: CASSRDRDTTYEQYF
D: -
V: TRBV6-5
size: -
J: TRBJ2-7

DNA: TGTGCCAGTACGCGGGCGGGGGAAACCGGGGAGCTGTTTTTT
CDR3: CASTRAGETGELFF
D: TRBD2
V: TRBV19
size: -
J: TRBJ2-2

DNA: TGTGCCTGGAGTGTATCGGTTACGGGTTCTCCTGAAGCTTTCTTT
CDR3: CAWSVSVTGSPEAFF
D: -
V: TRBV30
size: -
J: TRBJ1-1

DNA: TGCGCCACCCCGACAGGGCACGACTACGAGCAGTACTTC
CDR3: CATPTGHDYEQYF
D: TRBD1
V: TRBV23-1
size: -
J: TRBJ2-7

DNA: TGTGCCAGCAGTTACTCATTTGGCCTATATGGCTACACCTTC
CDR3: CASSYSFGLYGYTF
D: -
V: TRBV6-6
size: -
J: TRBJ1-2